This T cell receptor beta chain was retrieved from a study of shared clonotypes between healthy human individuals. Study-level results: Donor clonotype sharing was expected to depend on sequencing depth.

TCRdb keeps only in-frame clones here, not all; method: immunoSEQ multiplex PCR. The sample has some 600,000 clones; about 96% are singletons. Regarding this clone: What it binds is unknown.

CD8 cells classed as naive were CD45RO-negative and positively selected for CCR7, excluding terminally differentiated effector memory CD45RA+ cells. V lost 7 bases, J lost 4 bases, and 2 bases stayed unmatched. Germline-derived CDR1 and CDR2 are MDHEN and SYDVKM. The CDR3 has 13 amino acids. The sequencing sample was made of naive CD8+ T cells sorted from blood. This sequence joins TRBV28 and TRBJ2-1, with 9 bases that match TRBD1. This clonotype originated in a woman aged 25 to 39 in good health. CDR3 nucleotides: TGTGCCAGCAAAGGACAGGGGTACAATGAGCAGTTCTTC. This codes for CASKGQGYNEQFF.